This is a list of T cell receptor beta chains from one sample in a study of cytomegalovirus exposure and HLA in healthy donors. The data were produced by immunoSEQ multiplex PCR, yet TCRdb's version contains in-frame clones alone and is incomplete. The sample lists about 150,000 clones, approximately 72% occurring once. The sequenced sample consisted of PBMCs. All receptors derive from a man aged 18 to 30 in good health and CMV-seronegative. Each CDR3 is given with its conserved first and last residue.

V	J	CDR3
TRBV29-1	TRBJ2-5	CSFGNQETQYF
TRBV7-9	TRBJ1-2	CASSYRQEVGYGYTF
TRBV28	TRBJ2-2	CASSPIRGRDTGELFF
TRBV7-8	TRBJ2-7	CASRATSGTTYEQYF
TRBV6-1	TRBJ2-4	CASSPRGHGYIQYF
TRBV4-3	TRBJ2-6	CASSQDSGPLSGANVLTF
TRBV6-1	TRBJ2-7	CASRSTGASYEQYF
TRBV10-2	TRBJ2-1	CASSESGGSSYNEQFF
TRBV28	TRBJ1-2	CASSHEQGNGYTF
TRBV5-1	TRBJ2-7	CASSLETAGEQYF
TRBV9	TRBJ2-2	CASSGDSGSTGELFF
TRBV7-9	TRBJ2-7	CASRDRASYEQYF
TRBV2	TRBJ1-1	CASSGEGSNTEAFF
TRBV5-1	TRBJ2-3	CASSLSLAGRRADTQYF
TRBV6-1	TRBJ2-7	CASSEAQQGLRQYF
TRBV4-3	TRBJ2-2	CASSQAPGATGELFF
TRBV6-5	TRBJ1-2	CASSYGRRRGYTF
TRBV19	TRBJ2-5	CASSDLGTGVGTQYF
TRBV19	TRBJ1-1	CASRAGGRGTEAFF
TRBV4-3	TRBJ2-5	CASSQAGSGSPFETQYF
TRBV19	TRBJ2-1	CASKREGLHGRHNEQFF
TRBV6-5	TRBJ2-3	CASSGTSSRTDTQYF
TRBV6-1	TRBJ1-2	CASSETPGQNYGYTF
TRBV30	TRBJ2-2	CAWSVGTGHTGELFF
TRBV4-3	TRBJ1-4	CASSQDGGGQRNEKLFF
TRBV19	TRBJ2-7	CASSDRTVSSYEQYF
TRBV19	TRBJ1-2	CASSIWRPGANYGYTF
TRBV5-1	TRBJ2-1	CASSLSGSSYNEQFF
TRBV11-2	TRBJ2-7	CASSSIRGLVGVEQYF
TRBV7-2	TRBJ2-7	CASSRTSGPYEQYF
TRBV18	TRBJ2-5	CASSLNSDQETQYF
TRBV7-6	TRBJ2-2	CASSQRDSHTGELFF
TRBV4-1	TRBJ2-7	CASSQGSGNYEQYF
TRBV2	TRBJ2-5	CASRIPGLAVNLGPGGSKETQYF
TRBV6-5	TRBJ1-2	CASSYGGSSGGYTF